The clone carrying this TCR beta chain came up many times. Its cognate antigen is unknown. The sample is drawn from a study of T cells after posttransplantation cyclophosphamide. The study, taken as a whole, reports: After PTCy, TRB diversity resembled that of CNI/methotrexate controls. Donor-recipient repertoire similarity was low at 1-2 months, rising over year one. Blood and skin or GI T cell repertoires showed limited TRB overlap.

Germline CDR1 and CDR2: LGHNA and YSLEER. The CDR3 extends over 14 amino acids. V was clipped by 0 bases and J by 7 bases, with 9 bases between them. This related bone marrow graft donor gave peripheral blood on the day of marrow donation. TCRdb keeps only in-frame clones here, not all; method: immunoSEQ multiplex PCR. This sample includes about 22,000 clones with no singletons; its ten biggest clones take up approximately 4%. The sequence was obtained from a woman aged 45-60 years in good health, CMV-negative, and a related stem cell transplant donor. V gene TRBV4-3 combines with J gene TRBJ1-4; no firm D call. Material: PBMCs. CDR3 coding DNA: TGCGCCAGCAGCCAAGATCTGAGGGTTGAAAAACTGTTTTTT. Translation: CASSQDLRVEKLFF.